This T cell receptor (beta chain) is from a study of beta chain features in type 1 diabetes. This CDR3 contains 14 residues. Germline CDR1 reads SGHTA; CDR2 reads FQGNSA. Losses at the gene ends were 1 base for V and 3 bases for J; bases not matched to a gene: 2. Concerning this clone itself: Its antigen remains unknown.

Findings and limits, study-wide: Insertions at VDJ junctions were less frequent in type 1 diabetes patients. These patients also deleted more nucleotides at the same junctions. Significant though moderate, a shortening of TCRB CDR3s appeared in all four CD4+ subsets of Type 1 diabetes patients.

Every isolated RNA sample was fully reverse transcribed, so sequencing captured expressed TCRB transcripts. Sequenced by immunoSEQ multiplex PCR; TCRdb stores in-frame clones only, minus some. The table lists about 740,000 clones, 10% to 15% of them singletons. The chain couples TRBV7-2 to TRBJ1-2, with TRBD1 matching over 7 bases. Sequencing input: naive CD4+ T cells from blood. The source of this sequence is a man younger than 35 with type 1 diabetes. The CDR3 is CASSLVGQYYGYTF. The CDR3 coding sequence is TGTGCCAGCAGCTTAGTGGGACAGTACTATGGCTACACCTTC.